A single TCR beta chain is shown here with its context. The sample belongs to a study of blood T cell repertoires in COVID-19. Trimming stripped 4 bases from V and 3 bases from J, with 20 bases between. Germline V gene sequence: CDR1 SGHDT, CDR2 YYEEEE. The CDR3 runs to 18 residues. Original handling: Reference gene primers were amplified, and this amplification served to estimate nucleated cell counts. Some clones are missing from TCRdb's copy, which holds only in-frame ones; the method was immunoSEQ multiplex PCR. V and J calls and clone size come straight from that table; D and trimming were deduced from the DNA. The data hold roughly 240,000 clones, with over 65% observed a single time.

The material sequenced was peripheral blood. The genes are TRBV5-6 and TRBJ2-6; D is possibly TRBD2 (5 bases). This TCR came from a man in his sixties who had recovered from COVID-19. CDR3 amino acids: CASSPEGDPGGGANVLTF. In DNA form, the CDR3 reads TGTGCCAGCAGCCCCGAGGGAGATCCCGGTGGTGGGGCCAACGTCCTGACTTTC.